This TCR beta chain was observed in a study of human thymus T cells. Points on this clone: Its specificity is not known.

Regarding the study as a whole: Thymic and blood repertoires appeared to carry a bias in their V and J gene usage.

Germline V gives CDR1 KGHSH, CDR2 LQKENI. CDR3 length: 13 amino acids. With V trimmed by 8 bases and J by 8 bases, 9 bases remained unmatched. Assay used: immunoSEQ multiplex PCR; TCRdb lists only in-frame clones, some missing. The table has 35,000 to 55,000 clones, roughly 94% seen once; the top ten hold around 0.12%. This chain connects TRBV18 to TRBJ1-2; 9 bases are a match to TRBD1. The TCR sequence derives from a boy younger than two with a congenital heart defect but otherwise immunologically healthy. Source material: blood. The CDR3 DNA reads TGTGCCAGCCTTCGGGACAGGGAAGGAGGCTACACCTTC. It specifies CASLRDREGGYTF.